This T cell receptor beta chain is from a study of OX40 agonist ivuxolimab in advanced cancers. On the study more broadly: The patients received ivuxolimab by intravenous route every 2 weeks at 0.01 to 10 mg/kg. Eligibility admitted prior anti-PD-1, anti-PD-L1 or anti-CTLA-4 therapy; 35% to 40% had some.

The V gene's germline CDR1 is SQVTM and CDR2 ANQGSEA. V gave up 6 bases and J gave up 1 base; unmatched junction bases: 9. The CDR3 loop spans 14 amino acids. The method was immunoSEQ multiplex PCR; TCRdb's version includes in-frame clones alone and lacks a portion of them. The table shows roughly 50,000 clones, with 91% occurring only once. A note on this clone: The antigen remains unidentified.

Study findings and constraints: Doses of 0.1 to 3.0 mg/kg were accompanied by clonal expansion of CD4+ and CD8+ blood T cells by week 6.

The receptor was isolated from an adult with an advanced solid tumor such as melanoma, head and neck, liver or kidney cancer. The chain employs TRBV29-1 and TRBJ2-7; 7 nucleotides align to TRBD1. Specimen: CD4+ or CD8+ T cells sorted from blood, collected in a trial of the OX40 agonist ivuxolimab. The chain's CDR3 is CSVLAGGISYEQYF. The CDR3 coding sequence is TGCAGCGTCCTGGCAGGGGGTATATCCTACGAGCAGTACTTC.